These 27 T cell receptor beta chains were all obtained from the same sample, sequenced in a study of blood T cell repertoires in COVID-19. Profiling relied on immunoSEQ multiplex PCR, and the TCRdb table lists in-frame clones only, not all of them. This sample has hundreds of thousands of clones, with roughly 85% found just once. Material: PBMCs or T cells enriched from blood (not recorded which). The receptors come from a man aged 40-50 years who had been exposed to COVID-19.

This clone was counted once. CDR3: CAIRNDRASGNTIYF. CDR3 sequence (DNA): TGTGCCATCAGAAACGACAGAGCCTCTGGAAACACCATATATTTT. The chain carries TRBV10-3 and TRBJ1-3, with D possibly matching TRBD1 (5 bases). Germline V lookup: CDR1 ENHRY, CDR2 SYGVKD. Trimming took off 6 bases at V and 0 bases at J, with 12 bases between the two ends. The CDR3 is 15 amino acids.

This chain links TRBV27 with TRBJ1-1, with a weak D call TRBD1 (5 bases). The V gene's germline CDR1 is MNHEY and CDR2 SMNVEV (reference sequence). The CDR3 length is 13 residues. With 6 bases removed from V and 5 bases from J, the gap between germline ends came to 13 bases. In DNA form, the CDR3 reads TGTGCCAGCAGCTACAGTGGGGGGACTGAAGCTTTCTTT. Its protein is CASSYSGGTEAFF.

J is TRBJ1-5 and V is TRBV12-3 or TRBV12-4; no clear D gene. This CDR3 region has 12 residues. The V and J ends lost 9 bases and 7 bases respectively, with 13 bases between them. The CDR3 nucleotides are TGTGCCAGTTGTTTGGCAGGACAGCCCCAGCATTTT. Its translation is CASCLAGQPQHF.

This sequence joins TRBV11-2 and TRBJ1-3; tentative D call: TRBD1 (6 bases). This CDR3 has 15 residues. CDR1 and CDR2 from the germline V gene are SGHAT and FQNNGV. Deletions cut 4 bases from V and 2 bases from J, with 12 bases between. The CDR3: CASSYTDSPGNTIYF. CDR3 coding DNA: TGTGCCAGCAGCTATACGGACAGCCCTGGAAACACCATATATTTT.

The chain employs TRBV2 and TRBJ1-1, with D possibly being TRBD1 (6 bases). Germline loops: CDR1 SNHLY, CDR2 FYNNEI. This CDR3 region has 13 residues. V shed 7 bases and J shed 3 bases, with 12 bases lying between them. Written as DNA, the CDR3 is TGTGCCAGCACCACTCAGGGGTACACTGAAGCTTTCTTT. This gives the protein CASTTQGYTEAFF.

This clone was seen a few times. The chain joins TRBV9 to TRBJ2-7; possible D gene TRBD2, 6 bases. Germline CDR1 and CDR2: SGDLS and YYNGEE. Trimming shortened V by 4 bases and J by 2 bases, and 16 bases separated the two germline ends. The CDR3 sequence is 15 residues long. The CDR3 DNA reads as TGTGCCAGCAGCCCATCAGTAGCGGAGACCTACGAGCAGTACTTC. This sequence encodes CASSPSVAETYEQYF.

V gene TRBV11-2 combines with J gene TRBJ1-1; 8 nucleotides agree with TRBD1. CDR3 size: 16 residues. CDR1 is SGHAT, CDR2 FQNNGV, per germline. J gave up 4 bases and V 4 bases, and 11 bases lay outside the gene matches. CDR3 sequence: CASSSRGQGVSTEAFF. CDR3 nucleotide sequence: TGTGCCAGCAGCTCAAGAGGACAGGGAGTGAGCACTGAAGCTTTCTTT.

The chain uses TRBV19 and TRBJ1-3, with D possibly being TRBD1 (6 bases). Germline V gives CDR1 LNHDA, CDR2 SQIVND (reference sequence). V was pared by 6 bases and J by 4 bases, with 10 bases between. The CDR3 sequence is 13 residues long. CDR3 region: CASRLDRGNTIYF. The CDR3 bases are TGTGCCAGTAGATTAGACAGGGGAAACACCATATATTTT.

This clone was observed once. The chain joins TRBV14 to TRBJ2-4; D is possibly TRBD1 (6 bases). This CDR3 is built from 14 residues. The germline CDR1 and CDR2 sequences are SGHDN and FVKESK. Trimming left V 4 bases short and J 10 bases short, with 17 bases between. CDR3: CASSPGHLNGIQYF. CDR3 bases: TGTGCCAGCAGCCCGGGACATCTAAACGGGATTCAGTACTTC.

The chain is built from TRBV5-1 and TRBJ2-3, with 7 bases aligning to TRBD1. V lost 5 bases to trimming and J lost 1 base; unmatched junction nucleotides: 4. Germline lookup yields CDR1 SGHRS and CDR2 YFSETQ. The CDR3 is made up of 14 amino acids. This CDR3 is CASRTGQRTDTQYF. The CDR3 DNA reads TGCGCCAGCAGGACAGGGCAGCGCACAGATACGCAGTATTTT.

The rearrangement joins TRBV7-2 to TRBJ2-1, with TRBD2 identical over 9 bases. Trimming at V came to 3 bases and at J to 8 bases, leaving 8 bases not matched to a gene. The CDR3 length is 15 residues. Germline CDR1 SGHTA, CDR2 FQGNSA. DNA for the CDR3: TGTGCCAGCAGCTTTCTGGCTAGCGGGATATATGAGCAGTTCTTC. This sequence encodes CASSFLASGIYEQFF.

This chain joins TRBV9 and TRBJ1-1; 7 nucleotides match TRBD1. Trimming removed 4 bases from V and 3 bases from J; junction bases left unmatched: 6. The CDR3 sequence is 14 residues long. The germline gives CDR1 SGDLS, CDR2 YYNGEE. CDR3 sequence reads: CASSLGQDHTEAFF. The CDR3 region has the DNA TGTGCCAGCAGCCTCGGACAGGACCACACTGAAGCTTTCTTT.

V is TRBV9 and J is TRBJ2-1; TRBD2 matches 15 bases. Germline assignment: CDR1 SGDLS and CDR2 YYNGEE. With 3 bases clipped from V and 6 bases from J, the junction kept 4 bases outside the gene matches. This CDR3 is built from 16 residues. CDR3 protein: CASSGGTSGRFNEQFF. CDR3 DNA sequence: TGTGCCAGCAGCGGAGGGACTAGCGGGAGGTTCAATGAGCAGTTCTTC.

The CDR3 sequence: CASSPSSLQGQGVQPQHF. The CDR3 bases are TGCGCCAGCAGCCCCTCCTCCCTTCAGGGACAGGGTGTTCAGCCCCAGCATTTT. The J gene is TRBJ1-5, the V gene TRBV4-1; TRBD1 matches 9 bases. Germline assignment: CDR1 MGHRA and CDR2 YSYEKL. V lost 4 bases to trimming and J lost 6 bases; unmatched junction nucleotides: 16. The CDR3 has 18 amino acids.

The rearrangement links TRBV4-2 to TRBJ2-1; 8 bases align to TRBD1. CDR3 length equals 14 residues. V dropped 1 base and J dropped 5; count of bases not matched to a gene: 1. CDR1 is LGHNA and CDR2 is YNFKEQ in the germline V gene. The CDR3 DNA reads as TGTGCCAGCAGCCAAGTGACAGGGGACAATGAGCAGTTCTTC. Its protein product is CASSQVTGDNEQFF.

The table lists this clone with a count of one. The chain has TRBV9 and TRBJ2-1; the match to TRBD2 covers 7 bases. CDR3 size: 14 residues. V shed 0 bases, J shed 13 bases, and the junction held 10 bases outside the gene matches. Germline V gives CDR1 SGDLS, CDR2 YYNGEE. The CDR3 region is CASSVVLVGGSQFF. CDR3 DNA: TGTGCCAGCAGCGTAGTGCTAGTCGGGGGGAGTCAGTTCTTC.

V and J are TRBV30 and TRBJ2-3; 8 bases are a match to TRBD2. The J segment lost 6 bases and the V segment lost 4 bases, leaving 15 bases of the junction unmatched. Germline CDR1 and CDR2: GTSNPN and SVGIG (reference sequence). The CDR3 has 16 residues. The CDR3 nucleotides are TGTGCCTGGAACCCTGGTAGGACTAGCCGGCGCGATACGCAGTATTTT. This sequence encodes CAWNPGRTSRRDTQYF.

The rearrangement uses TRBV15 and TRBJ1-4; 7 bases are shared with TRBD1. The V gene end was trimmed by 5 bases and the J gene end by 7 bases; junction bases not matched to a gene: 10. CDR1 and CDR2 (germline): LNHNV, YYDKDF (reference sequence). The CDR3 runs to 15 residues. CDR3 sequence reads: CATSVRKGGSEKLFF. For the CDR3, the DNA is TGTGCCACCAGCGTCCGAAAAGGGGGCAGTGAAAAACTGTTTTTT.

This rearrangement joins TRBV11-2 to TRBJ2-7, with 11 nucleotides matching TRBD2. Looked up from germline, CDR1 is SGHAT and CDR2 is FQNNGV. V lost 1 base and J lost 6; bases outside the gene matches: 5. This CDR3 is 15 amino acids long. DNA of the CDR3: TGTGCCAGCAGCTTAGGACTAGCGGGATTATCCGAGCAGTACTTC. Translation gives CASSLGLAGLSEQYF.

The chain couples TRBV18 to TRBJ2-5, with 12 bases matching TRBD2. J was trimmed by 5 bases and V by 6 bases; bases with no gene match: 10. Per germline, CDR1 KGHSH and CDR2 LQKENI. The CDR3 is 16 amino acids. CDR3 bases: TGTGCCAGCTCGGCGACTAGCGGGAGAATGGGGGAGACCCAGTACTTC. Amino acid sequence: CASSATSGRMGETQYF.

This clone was picked up many times. The chain employs TRBV6-2 or TRBV6-3 and TRBJ1-4; no clear D gene. The CDR3 length is 16 residues. Germline lookup yields CDR1 MNHEY and CDR2 SVGEGT. The germline V and J ends were trimmed by 3 bases and 0 bases, with 11 bases remaining between them. The CDR3, as DNA: TGTGCCAGCAGTTATGCGGAGGCCGCAACTAATGAAAAACTGTTTTTT. It encodes CASSYAEAATNEKLFF.

This clone occurred a few times. The gene calls are TRBV29-1 and TRBJ2-3; 9 bases are a match to TRBD2. V dropped 4 bases and J dropped 5; count of bases not matched to a gene: 7. The germline V gene encodes CDR1 SQVTM and CDR2 ANQGSEA. This CDR3 has 14 amino acids. The CDR3 reads CSVGSAGGKDTQYF. In DNA, the CDR3 is TGCAGCGTTGGGTCAGCGGGAGGTAAAGATACGCAGTATTTT.

The chain is built from TRBV11-2 and TRBJ1-3; D not resolved. CDR1 is SGHAT and CDR2 is FQNNGV in the germline V gene. This CDR3 is 14 amino acids long. V lost 4 bases to trimming and J lost 1 base, with 8 bases between them. The CDR3 protein is CASSSRLSGNTIYF. DNA of the CDR3: TGTGCCAGCAGCTCGCGGTTGTCTGGAAACACCATATATTTT.

This chain links TRBV5-1 with TRBJ2-1, with 10 positions matching TRBD2. CDR3 length: 16 amino acids. J gave up 0 bases and V 2 bases, and 2 bases lay outside the gene matches. Germline values: CDR1 SGHRS, CDR2 YFSETQ. The CDR3 loop reads CASSFSGGISYNEQFF. The CDR3 DNA sequence: TGCGCCAGCAGCTTTAGCGGGGGGATCTCCTACAATGAGCAGTTCTTC. Variable domain in full (rest from reference TRBV5-1 and TRBJ2-1): KAGVTQTPRYLIKTRGQQVTLSCSPISGHRSVSWYQQTPGQGLQFLFEYFSETQRNKGNFPGRFSGRQFSNSRSEMNVSTLELGDSALYLCASSFSGGISYNEQFFGPGTRLTVL.

The chain links TRBV6-6 to TRBJ2-7, with a weak D call TRBD1 (6 bases). The germline V and J ends were trimmed by 6 bases and 6 bases, with 12 bases remaining between them. The CDR3 covers 12 residues. The germline V gene has CDR1 MNHNY and CDR2 SVGAGI (reference sequence). CDR3 in amino acids: CASSSQGGEQYF. CDR3 in DNA: TGTGCCAGCAGCTCACAGGGTGGCGAGCAGTACTTC.

Only one count was recorded for this clone. The rearrangement links TRBV19 to TRBJ1-1, with 10 bases matching TRBD1. Unmatched junction bases numbered 11, after V lost 5 bases and J lost 5 bases. This CDR3 spans 16 amino acids. Germline-derived CDR1 and CDR2 are LNHDA and SQIVND (reference sequence). CDR3 in amino acids: CASSRDRGSRGTEAFF. The CDR3 DNA is TGTGCCAGTAGTCGGGACAGGGGAAGCAGAGGGACTGAAGCTTTCTTT.

V gene TRBV6-1 combines with J gene TRBJ2-1; 8 nucleotides agree with TRBD2. The CDR3 has 17 amino acids. The germline CDR1 and CDR2 sequences are MNHNS and SASEGT. V was pared by 2 bases and J by 7 bases, with 13 bases of the junction left unmatched. CDR3: CASSEPPIHGRANEQFF. The CDR3 DNA follows: TGTGCCAGCAGTGAACCCCCCATCCACGGGAGGGCGAATGAGCAGTTCTTC.